The present T cell receptor beta chain was sequenced within a study of technical replicates of blood from a few donors. Sequencing was performed with immunoSEQ multiplex PCR; in TCRdb, only in-frame clones are kept and a portion is missing. The sample consists of about 85,000 clones, approximately 94% of them appearing once. The clonotype was recovered from a human donor in good health. Sequencing used T cells isolated from PBMCs.

The CDR3 is CASSIRAGGTYEQYF. In DNA form, the CDR3 reads TGTGCCAGTAGTATAAGAGCGGGTGGGACCTACGAGCAGTACTTC. The chain uses TRBV19 and TRBJ2-7; D may be TRBD2 (6 bases). CDR1 and CDR2 (germline): LNHDA, SQIVND (reference sequence). The CDR3 covers 15 residues. The V end was cut by 2 bases, the J end by 2 bases, with 13 bases between.